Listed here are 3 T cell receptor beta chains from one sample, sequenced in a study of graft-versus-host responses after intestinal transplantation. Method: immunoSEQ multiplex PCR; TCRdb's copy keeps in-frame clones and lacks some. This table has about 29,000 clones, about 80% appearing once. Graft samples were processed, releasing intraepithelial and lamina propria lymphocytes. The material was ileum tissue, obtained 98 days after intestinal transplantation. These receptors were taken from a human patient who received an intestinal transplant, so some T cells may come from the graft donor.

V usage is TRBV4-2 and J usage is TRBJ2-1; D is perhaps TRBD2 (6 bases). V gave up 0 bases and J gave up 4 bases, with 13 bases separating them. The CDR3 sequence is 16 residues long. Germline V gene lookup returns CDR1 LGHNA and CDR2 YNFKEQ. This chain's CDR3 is CASSQDYSRGYNEQFF. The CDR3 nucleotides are TGTGCCAGCAGCCAAGATTACTCGCGGGGATACAATGAGCAGTTCTTC.

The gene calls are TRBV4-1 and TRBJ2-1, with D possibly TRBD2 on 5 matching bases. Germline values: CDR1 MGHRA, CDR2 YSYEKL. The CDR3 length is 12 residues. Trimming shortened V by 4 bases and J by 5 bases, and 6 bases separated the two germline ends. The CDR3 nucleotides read TGCGCCAGCAGCCTCGGGGACAATGAGCAGTTCTTC. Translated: CASSLGDNEQFF.

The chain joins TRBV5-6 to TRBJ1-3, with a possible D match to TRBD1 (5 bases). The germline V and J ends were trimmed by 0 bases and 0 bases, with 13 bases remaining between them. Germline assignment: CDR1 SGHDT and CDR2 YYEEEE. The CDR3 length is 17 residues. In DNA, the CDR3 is TGTGCCAGCAGCTTGGCCTTACAGGCGTTCTCTGGAAACACCATATATTTT. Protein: CASSLALQAFSGNTIYF.